This passage covers 22 T cell receptor beta chains from one sample sequenced in a study of PD-1 blockade in classical Hodgkin lymphoma. Repertoires were generated with immunoSEQ multiplex PCR, while TCRdb's copy carries only in-frame clones and drops some. The data show about 22,000 clones, approximately 81% seen once. Every single patient, without exception, relapsed after autologous stem cell transplantation, and brentuximab vedotin exposure varied. This sample comprised peripheral blood mononuclear cells (PBMCs), obtained before the second cycle of nivolumab. Receptor source: a human donor with classical Hodgkin lymphoma.

This clone is classed as medium-sized (0.01 to 0.1%). The V gene is TRBV4-1, the J gene TRBJ2-2; 7 nucleotides align to TRBD1. Germline CDR1 is MGHRA and CDR2 is YSYEKL. The CDR3 is 16 residues long. V lost 1 base, J lost 1 base, and 3 bases stayed unmatched. CDR3 in amino acids: CASSQVRTGNTGELFF. CDR3 in DNA: TGCGCCAGCAGCCAAGTTCGGACAGGGAACACCGGGGAGCTGTTTTTT.

The chain uses TRBV11-3 and TRBJ2-1, with D hard to call. Germline loops: CDR1 SGHNT, CDR2 YENEEA. Trimming took off 4 bases at V and 9 bases at J, with 7 bases between the two ends. This CDR3 spans 11 amino acids. CDR3 amino acids: CASSSILEQFF. CDR3 bases: TGTGCCAGCAGCTCGATCCTTGAGCAGTTCTTC.

In this sample, this clone turned up a few times. The chain couples TRBV14 to TRBJ2-7; D gene ambiguous. The CDR3 covers 15 residues. V was shortened by 0 bases and J by 7 bases, with 16 bases between the two germline ends. CDR1 is SGHDN and CDR2 is FVKESK in the germline V gene. Here the CDR3 reads CASSQDLVALREQYF. CDR3 DNA sequence: TGTGCCAGCAGCCAAGACCTGGTGGCCTTGCGGGAGCAGTACTTC. The full variable domain, rest sourced from reference TRBV14 and TRBJ2-7, is EAGVTQFPSHSVIEKGQTVTLRCDPISGHDNLYWYRRVMGKEIKFLLHFVKESKQDESGMPNNRFLAERTGGTYSTLKVQPAELEDSGVYFCASSQDLVALREQYFGPGTRLTVT.

The chain combines TRBV28 with TRBJ2-7; D is ambiguous. The V gene lost 10 bases and the J gene lost 5 bases, with 24 bases spanning the gap. Germline V gene lookup returns CDR1 MDHEN and CDR2 SYDVKM. This CDR3 spans 15 amino acids. The chain's CDR3 is CATLFGSGLLHEQYF. CDR3 DNA sequence: TGTGCCACCCTTTTTGGTTCCGGGCTCTTACACGAGCAGTACTTC.

The J gene is TRBJ2-5, the V gene TRBV5-1, with D tentatively TRBD2 (6 bases). This CDR3 is built from 14 residues. V gave up 2 bases and J gave up 5 bases, with 13 bases separating them. Per the germline V gene, CDR1 is SGHRS and CDR2 is YFSETQ. DNA of the CDR3: TGCGCCAGCAGCTTCGGTTCTAGCGAGGAGACCCAGTACTTC. Protein: CASSFGSSEETQYF.

This clone was seen a few times. The chain uses TRBV20-1 and TRBJ1-1; D call uncertain. The V and J ends lost 3 bases and 10 bases respectively, with 12 bases between them. CDR3 size: 11 residues. Germline values: CDR1 DFQATT, CDR2 SNEGSKA (reference sequence). CDR3 protein: CSASPPGRAFF. CDR3 in DNA: TGCAGTGCTAGCCCCCCTGGACGAGCTTTCTTT.

This clone was seen more than once but under ten times. The rearrangement links TRBV5-1 to TRBJ1-1; the D is unclear. Germline V gives CDR1 SGHRS, CDR2 YFSETQ. This CDR3 is built from 15 residues. Deletions cut 0 bases from V and 1 base from J, with 10 bases between. The CDR3 here is CASSLGVTPNTEAFF. CDR3 coding DNA: TGCGCCAGCAGCTTGGGGGTTACACCGAACACTGAAGCTTTCTTT.

V is TRBV4-2 and J is TRBJ2-7, with TRBD2 identical over 10 bases. Germline V gene data show CDR1 as LGHNA and CDR2 as YNFKEQ. The CDR3 length is 15 residues. The junction had 5 bases not matched to a gene; V was cut back by 1 base and J by 5 bases. CDR3 in amino acids: CASSQGTSGANEQYF. The CDR3 DNA reads TGTGCCAGCAGCCAAGGAACTAGCGGGGCAAACGAGCAGTACTTC.

The chain recombines TRBV7-8 with TRBJ2-7; 9 nucleotides match TRBD2. J lost 3 bases, V lost 3 bases, and 3 bases had no gene match. CDR3 length: 14 amino acids. Germline V lookup: CDR1 SGHVS, CDR2 FQNEAQ. The CDR3 DNA reads TGTGCCAGCAGCTTGGGACTAGCTGGCTACGAGCAGTACTTC. Translation: CASSLGLAGYEQYF.

The genes are TRBV27 and TRBJ2-3; D call uncertain. The V end lost 5 bases, the J end lost 0 bases, and 9 bases lay between the germline ends. The germline CDR1 and CDR2 sequences are MNHEY and SMNVEV (reference sequence). The CDR3 runs 14 residues. CDR3 region: CASSPYTSTDTQYF. In nucleotides, the CDR3 is TGTGCCAGCAGTCCCTACACCAGCACAGATACGCAGTATTTT.

The chain uses TRBV11-2 and TRBJ1-1, with 9 bases lining up with TRBD1. V lost 1 base, J lost 3 bases, and 3 bases stayed unmatched. The germline V gene has CDR1 SGHAT and CDR2 FQNNGV. The CDR3 spans 15 residues. In DNA form, the CDR3 reads TGTGCCAGCAGCTTAGTAGGACAGGGGTACACTGAAGCTTTCTTT. Amino acid sequence: CASSLVGQGYTEAFF.

This clone was counted once. The genes are TRBV7-2 and TRBJ2-7, with TRBD2 matching over 8 bases. Germline loops: CDR1 SGHTA, CDR2 FQGNSA. The trim removed 1 base at V and 7 bases at J, leaving 15 bases unmatched. CDR3 size: 17 residues. The CDR3 region has the DNA TGTGCCAGCAGCTTAGTAGGGGTGGCGGGGGGCCCCTGGGAGCAGTACTTC. It encodes CASSLVGVAGGPWEQYF.

V usage is TRBV7-2 and J usage is TRBJ1-5; D is unresolved. V lost 4 bases to trimming and J lost 4 bases, with 14 bases between them. Germline V gene sequence: CDR1 SGHTA, CDR2 FQGNSA. The CDR3 loop spans 15 amino acids. CDR3 residues: CASSSISGGNQPQHF. CDR3 sequence (DNA): TGTGCCAGCAGCTCCATATCTGGAGGGAATCAGCCCCAGCATTTT.

This clone was seen only a few times. This chain links TRBV18 with TRBJ1-1; possibly TRBD1 for D (5 bases). Germline loops: CDR1 KGHSH, CDR2 LQKENI. V lost 3 bases to trimming and J lost 4 bases, with 12 bases between them. The CDR3 loop spans 14 amino acids. The CDR3 region is CASSPSGRGTEAFF. DNA of the CDR3: TGTGCCAGCTCACCTTCAGGGAGGGGCACTGAAGCTTTCTTT.

This clone was recorded once. The V call is TRBV7-3, the J call TRBJ2-3, with TRBD1 identical over 8 bases. Trimming at V came to 5 bases and at J to 3 bases, leaving 7 bases not matched to a gene. Germline V gene data show CDR1 as SGHTA and CDR2 as FQGTGA. The CDR3 contains 15 residues. The CDR3 region is CASSRQGFVTDTQYF. The CDR3 nucleotides read TGTGCCAGCAGCCGACAGGGGTTCGTGACAGATACGCAGTATTTT. Filled out from reference TRBV7-3 and TRBJ2-3, the complete variable domain reads GAGVSQTPSNKVTEKGKYVELRCDPISGHTALYWYRQSLGQGPEFLIYFQGTGAADDSGLPNDRFFAVRPEGSVSTLKIQRTERGDSAVYLCASSRQGFVTDTQYFGPGTRLTVL.

The gene calls are TRBV2 and TRBJ2-1; TRBD2 matches 11 bases. The germline V gene encodes CDR1 SNHLY and CDR2 FYNNEI. This CDR3 has 17 residues. V was pared by 5 bases and J by 8 bases, with 14 bases of the junction left unmatched. The CDR3 region has the DNA TGTGCCAGCAGTCCCGGGGTAGCGGGAGGGTCATTCTATGAGCAGTTCTTC. It is translated as CASSPGVAGGSFYEQFF.

This chain uses TRBV5-5 with TRBJ1-2; no firm D call. CDR1 is SGHKS, CDR2 YYEKEE, per germline (reference sequence). The germline V and J ends were trimmed by 0 bases and 5 bases, with 23 bases remaining between them. The length of the CDR3 is 18 residues. CDR3 sequence reads: CASSLEIQLQELGYGYTF. CDR3 in DNA: TGTGCCAGCAGCTTGGAGATCCAGCTACAAGAACTAGGGTATGGCTACACCTTC.

This sequence joins TRBV10-1 and TRBJ1-3, with 8 bases aligning to TRBD1. The CDR3 consists of 14 residues. Per germline, CDR1 WNHNN and CDR2 SYGVQD (reference sequence). J gave up 6 bases and V 10 bases, and 11 bases lay outside the gene matches. The chain's CDR3 is CAKRGGQELNTIYF. CDR3 bases: TGCGCCAAGCGAGGGGGACAGGAGTTAAACACCATATATTTT.

This chain joins TRBV5-1 and TRBJ1-1; a possible D gene is TRBD1 (6 bases). Trimming shortened V by 5 bases and J by 4 bases, and 9 bases separated the two germline ends. This CDR3 comprises 12 residues. CDR1 is SGHRS, CDR2 YFSETQ, per germline. In DNA form, the CDR3 reads TGCGCCAGCAGGGAGGGGGGCACTGAAGCTTTCTTT. As protein: CASREGGTEAFF.

The chain couples TRBV5-1 to TRBJ2-3; 15 bases fit TRBD2. The V gene's germline CDR1 is SGHRS and CDR2 YFSETQ. V shed 0 bases, J shed 2 bases, and the junction held 4 bases outside the gene matches. This CDR3 comprises 18 residues. CDR3 sequence (DNA): TGCGCCAGCAGCTTGGGGACTAGCGGGAGGGCGGACACAGATACGCAGTATTTT. The encoded protein is CASSLGTSGRADTDTQYF.

This clone was observed once. This chain connects TRBV27 to TRBJ1-5, with TRBD1 identical over 9 bases. V lost 2 bases to trimming and J lost 5 bases; unmatched junction nucleotides: 7. The germline V gene encodes CDR1 MNHEY and CDR2 SMNVEV (reference sequence). The CDR3 totals 16 residues. CDR3 sequence (DNA): TGTGCCAGCAGTTTAGGGACAGGGAGGGAGGATCAGCCCCAGCATTTT. Residues: CASSLGTGREDQPQHF.

The chain joins TRBV7-9 to TRBJ2-3; 7 nucleotides line up with TRBD2. V shed 4 bases and J 11 bases; nucleotides not matched to a gene: 6. The germline V gene has CDR1 SEHNR and CDR2 FQNEAQ (reference sequence). The CDR3 covers 12 residues. The CDR3 protein is CASSSRLARQYF. The CDR3 region has the DNA TGTGCCAGCAGCTCGCGACTAGCCAGGCAGTATTTT.